Listed below are T cell receptor beta chains from one sample, sequenced in a study of blood T cell repertoires in COVID-19. Data came from immunoSEQ multiplex PCR; TCRdb stores just in-frame clones and leaves some out. The table includes 130,000 to 150,000 clones, approximately 83% detected once. Sequencing was done on a sample of peripheral blood. Receptors were obtained from a woman aged 55 to 70 with COVID-19, enrolled during active disease. CDR3s include the opening cysteine and the closing phenylalanine or tryptophan. The order of the fields is CDR3 length, D gene, V gene, clone size, J gene, CDR3 protein, CDR3 DNA. A D gene is named only where the DNA matches it firmly. Not all rows give a size; the values are once, few, many and, for expanded clones, a class.

15	.	TRBV19	.	TRBJ2-7	CASSRSRGEIYEQYF	TGTGCCAGCAGTAGGAGCAGGGGGGAAATTTACGAGCAGTACTTC
13	.	TRBV5-1	.	TRBJ1-1	CASSYLGRAEAFF	TGCGCCAGCAGCTACCTAGGGAGGGCTGAAGCTTTCTTT
17	TRBD1	TRBV5-1	.	TRBJ1-4	CASSPLGTGTGAEKLFF	TGCGCCAGCAGCCCCCTGGGTACAGGGACAGGTGCCGAAAAACTGTTTTTT
16	TRBD2	TRBV27	few	TRBJ2-1	CASSPAGGWARNEQFF	TGTGCCAGCAGTCCCGCGGGGGGCTGGGCTCGGAATGAGCAGTTCTTC
14	.	TRBV2	.	TRBJ2-7	CASSVQGQGYEQYF	TGTGCCAGCAGTGTTCAGGGACAAGGCTACGAGCAGTACTTC
15	.	TRBV2	.	TRBJ2-5	CASSVGGYSFATQYF	TGTGCCAGCAGTGTAGGAGGGTACTCGTTTGCGACCCAGTACTTC
16	TRBD2	TRBV5-1	.	TRBJ2-5	CASSLEPSGLAGTQYF	TGCGCCAGCAGCTTGGAGCCCTCCGGTCTAGCGGGGACCCAGTACTTC
17	TRBD2	TRBV19	.	TRBJ2-7	CASSISSEAGPYYEQYF	TGTGCCAGTAGTATTTCATCCGAAGCGGGGCCATACTACGAGCAGTACTTC
16	.	TRBV9	.	TRBJ2-1	CASSVAPLVAYNEQFF	TGTGCCAGCAGCGTAGCTCCCTTAGTAGCCTACAATGAGCAGTTCTTC
15	.	TRBV13	.	TRBJ1-2	CASSRSTGKGYGYTF	TGTGCCAGCAGCCGTTCGACCGGGAAAGGGTATGGCTACACCTTC
15	.	TRBV18	.	TRBJ2-1	CASSPDEVSYNEQFF	TGTGCCAGCTCACCAGACGAGGTCTCCTACAATGAGCAGTTCTTC
12	.	TRBV5-1	.	TRBJ2-3	CASSLAVDTQYF	TGCGCCAGCAGCTTGGCGGTAGATACGCAGTATTTT
15	TRBD1	TRBV18	.	TRBJ1-6	CASSPEGAQGVPLHF	TGTGCCAGCTCACCGGAGGGGGCGCAAGGGGTACCCCTCCACTTT
14	TRBD2	TRBV24-1	.	TRBJ2-3	CATRSGGHTDTQYF	TGTGCCACCAGGAGCGGGGGTCACACAGATACGCAGTATTTT
15	.	TRBV7-7	.	TRBJ2-1	CASSPSTGQYNEQFF	TGTGCTAGCAGCCCGTCGACAGGACAGTACAATGAGCAGTTCTTC
16	TRBD2	TRBV19	once	TRBJ2-3	CASSPGTSGYTDTQYF	TGTGCCAGTAGCCCCGGGACTAGCGGATACACAGATACGCAGTATTTT
15	TRBD1	TRBV7-8	.	TRBJ1-3	CASSSPGQAGNTIYF	TGTGCCAGCAGCTCTCCGGGACAGGCTGGAAACACCATATATTTT
15	TRBD1	TRBV7-6	.	TRBJ2-1	CASSPYPGQGNEQFF	TGTGCCAGCAGCCCGTATCCGGGACAGGGCAATGAGCAGTTCTTC
15	TRBD1	TRBV19	.	TRBJ1-2	CASSVGQGHNYGYTF	TGTGCCAGTAGTGTGGGACAGGGCCATAACTATGGCTACACCTTC
15	.	TRBV18	.	TRBJ1-2	CASSPYPGITYGYTF	TGTGCCAGCTCACCATACCCGGGGATAACATATGGCTACACCTTC
16	TRBD2	TRBV6-2/TRBV6-3	.	TRBJ2-3	CASSRTTGTRSHTQYF	TGTGCCAGCAGTCGCACCACCGGGACTAGATCCCATACGCAGTATTTT
14	.	TRBV13	.	TRBJ1-1	CASRPALRDTEAFF	TGTGCCAGCAGACCGGCCCTCAGGGACACTGAAGCTTTCTTT
15	TRBD2	TRBV5-4	few	TRBJ2-5	CASSLAGRGQETQYF	TGTGCCAGCAGCTTGGCTGGGAGGGGCCAAGAGACCCAGTACTTC
15	TRBD2	TRBV5-6	.	TRBJ2-5	CASSRPGLARETQYF	TGTGCCAGCAGCCGACCGGGACTAGCCCGGGAGACCCAGTACTTC
14	TRBD1	TRBV5-1	.	TRBJ1-1	CASSWGTGLTEAFF	TGCGCCAGCAGCTGGGGGACAGGGTTGACTGAAGCTTTCTTT
15	TRBD1	TRBV7-2	.	TRBJ1-3	CASSSGQGWGNTIYF	TGTGCCAGCAGCTCAGGACAGGGGTGGGGAAACACCATATATTTT
13	.	TRBV2	.	TRBJ1-2	CASRDTNSRGYTF	TGTGCCAGCAGGGACACCAATTCACGGGGCTACACCTTC
14	.	TRBV5-6	few	TRBJ1-1	CASSSKKEEKGAFF	TGTGCCAGCAGCTCAAAGAAGGAGGAAAAGGGAGCTTTCTTT
15	.	TRBV19	.	TRBJ2-3	CASSKGLTRTDTQYF	TGTGCCAGTAGTAAAGGACTCACCCGGACAGATACGCAGTATTTT
15	TRBD1	TRBV19	.	TRBJ2-3	CASRLDRGPPDTQYF	TGTGCCAGTAGGTTGGACAGGGGGCCCCCAGATACGCAGTATTTT
14	.	TRBV15	.	TRBJ1-5	CATSSGRWDQPQHF	TGTGCCACCAGCTCCGGCAGGTGGGATCAGCCCCAGCATTTT
19	TRBD2	TRBV13	.	TRBJ2-7	CASSLEVRATSGGNYEQYF	TGTGCCAGCAGCTTAGAGGTAAGGGCGACCAGCGGGGGGAACTACGAGCAGTACTTC
14	.	TRBV25-1	.	TRBJ1-2	CASSESGRLYGYTF	TGTGCCAGCAGTGAATCCGGCAGACTCTATGGCTACACCTTC
16	TRBD2	TRBV9	.	TRBJ2-1	CASSVTPAAGVNEQFF	TGTGCCAGCAGCGTAACCCCGGCAGCGGGGGTTAATGAGCAGTTCTTC
16	TRBD2	TRBV30	.	TRBJ2-2	CAWSGLAGRKTGELFF	TGTGCCTGGAGTGGACTAGCGGGGAGGAAGACCGGGGAGCTGTTTTTT
14	.	TRBV7-8	.	TRBJ2-5	CASSFVKGGETQYF	TGTGCCAGCAGCTTTGTAAAGGGCGGGGAGACCCAGTACTTC
14	TRBD1	TRBV7-2	few	TRBJ2-5	CASSKGQGGETQYF	TGTGCCAGCAGCAAAGGACAGGGAGGCGAGACCCAGTACTTC
14	.	TRBV3-1/TRBV3-2	few	TRBJ1-5	CASSKGDSNQPQHF	TGTGCCAGCAGCAAGGGGGACAGCAATCAGCCCCAGCATTTT
14	.	TRBV6-4	.	TRBJ1-4	CASSDSLLEEKLFF	TGTGCCAGCAGTGACTCACTATTAGAGGAAAAACTGTTTTTT
16	.	TRBV6-2/TRBV6-3	few	TRBJ1-1	CASSYSIDTGNTEAFF	TGTGCCAGCAGTTACTCGATCGACACCGGGAACACTGAAGCTTTCTTT
13	TRBD2	TRBV18	once	TRBJ2-1	CASSSGGYNEQFF	TGTGCCAGCTCATCGGGGGGCTACAATGAGCAGTTCTTC
16	.	TRBV5-1	.	TRBJ1-5	CASSLVAGTSNQPQHF	TGCGCCAGCAGCTTGGTCGCGGGGACGAGTAATCAGCCCCAGCATTTT
13	.	TRBV5-1	once	TRBJ2-2	CASRKGQTGELFF	TGCGCCAGCAGAAAAGGACAGACCGGGGAGCTGTTTTTT
15	TRBD2	TRBV5-4	few	TRBJ2-4	CASSLAVAGANIQYF	TGTGCCAGCAGCTTGGCAGTAGCGGGGGCAAACATTCAGTACTTC
17	TRBD2	TRBV5-1	.	TRBJ2-5	CASSYGTSGGGQETQYF	TGCGCCAGCAGCTACGGGACTAGCGGGGGAGGTCAAGAGACCCAGTACTTC
12	.	TRBV25-1	.	TRBJ1-5	CASSEGIQPQHF	TGTGCCAGCAGTGAAGGCATTCAGCCCCAGCATTTT
15	TRBD1	TRBV7-9	.	TRBJ1-2	CASSLARDSGRGYTF	TGTGCCAGCAGCTTAGCGAGGGACAGCGGACGGGGCTACACCTTC